Shown below are 22 T cell receptor beta chains from a single sample sequenced in a study of blood T cell repertoires in COVID-19. Profiled with immunoSEQ multiplex PCR; TCRdb holds only in-frame clones, not every one. The sample lists tens of thousands of clones; around 90% were seen once. Specimen: peripheral blood. Receptor source: a woman aged 80 or over with active COVID-19.

This chain joins TRBV7-9 and TRBJ2-7; 11 nucleotides align to TRBD2. Germline V lookup: CDR1 SEHNR, CDR2 FQNEAQ (reference sequence). V shed 6 bases and J 7 bases; nucleotides not matched to a gene: 11. This CDR3 is 15 amino acids long. The CDR3 DNA reads as TGTGCCAGCAGACCCGGGACTAGCGGTTCCTCGGAGCAGTACTTC. Translating it yields CASRPGTSGSSEQYF.

This CDR3 is CASSVTSTHQETQYF. CDR3 sequence (DNA): TGTGCCAGTAGTGTTACTAGTACCCACCAAGAGACCCAGTACTTC. V gene TRBV19 combines with J gene TRBJ2-5, with D perhaps matching TRBD2 (5 bases). V gave up 5 bases and J gave up 0 bases, with 13 bases separating them. The CDR3 has 15 amino acids. Germline values: CDR1 LNHDA, CDR2 SQIVND (reference sequence).

V is TRBV7-8 and J is TRBJ1-2; D is unclear. The CDR3 extends over 15 amino acids. The germline V and J ends were trimmed by 5 bases and 4 bases, with 17 bases remaining between them. CDR1 and CDR2 (germline): SGHVS, FQNEAQ. The CDR3 region has the DNA TGTGCCAGCAGCCCCTTCAGGCGCTACAGCTATGGCTACACCTTC. Its translation is CASSPFRRYSYGYTF.

The rearrangement joins TRBV7-3 to TRBJ1-1; D is ambiguous. The germline gives CDR1 SGHTA, CDR2 FQGTGA. Trimming stripped 3 bases from V and 1 base from J, with 9 bases between. There are 14 residues in the CDR3. CDR3 sequence (DNA): TGTGCCAGCAGCTTTCGGGAATCGAACACTGAAGCTTTCTTT. Protein: CASSFRESNTEAFF.

The chain carries TRBV4-3 and TRBJ2-3, with 7 bases fitting TRBD1. Germline loops: CDR1 LGHNA, CDR2 YSLEER. Germline trimming cut 2 bases from V and 3 bases from J; bases unmatched to any gene: 5. The CDR3 extends over 15 amino acids. The CDR3 is CASSQIGQVTDTQYF. The CDR3 bases are TGCGCCAGCAGCCAAATCGGACAGGTTACAGATACGCAGTATTTT.

The chain joins TRBV18 to TRBJ1-2; D is unclear. The V and J ends lost 6 bases and 7 bases respectively, with 18 bases between them. Per germline, CDR1 KGHSH and CDR2 LQKENI. CDR3 length: 14 amino acids. CDR3 in DNA: TGTGCCAGCTCCCTAGTGAACCAGGAGGGTGGCTACACCTTC. Residues: CASSLVNQEGGYTF.

The V and J genes are TRBV5-1 and TRBJ1-6; TRBD1 aligns across 10 bases. The germline CDR1 and CDR2 sequences are SGHRS and YFSETQ. The CDR3 is 16 amino acids. V was pared by 4 bases and J by 7 bases, with 8 bases of the junction left unmatched. This chain's CDR3 is CASSLTGGLGNSPLHF. The CDR3, as DNA: TGCGCCAGCAGCCTGACAGGGGGCTTGGGCAATTCACCCCTCCACTTT.

This chain uses TRBV25-1 with TRBJ2-2, with a tentative D call TRBD2 (5 bases). Germline values: CDR1 MGHDK, CDR2 SYGVNS. V lost 1 base and J 5 bases, leaving 11 bases between the germline ends. This CDR3 is 15 amino acids long. CDR3 loop: CASSESRPGTGELFF. CDR3 nucleotide sequence: TGTGCCAGCAGTGAATCAAGACCGGGGACCGGGGAGCTGTTTTTT.

The rearrangement links TRBV5-1 to TRBJ2-7; 8 bases agree with TRBD2. The junction had 7 bases not matched to a gene; V was cut back by 0 bases and J by 5 bases. CDR3 length equals 15 residues. Germline CDR1 is SGHRS and CDR2 is YFSETQ. Here the CDR3 reads CASSLEKREFHEQYF. In nucleotides, the CDR3 is TGCGCCAGCAGCTTGGAGAAGCGGGAGTTCCACGAGCAGTACTTC.

The chain combines TRBV9 with TRBJ1-1; D is undetermined. Germline CDR1 reads SGDLS; CDR2 reads YYNGEE. V was trimmed by 4 bases and J by 4 bases, leaving 14 bases between them. The CDR3 consists of 14 residues. The chain's CDR3 is CASSPSTLGTEAFF. The CDR3 nucleotides read TGTGCCAGCAGCCCATCGACATTGGGCACTGAAGCTTTCTTT.

This clone was picked up one time. The rearrangement joins TRBV18 to TRBJ2-7; D possibly corresponds to TRBD2 (6 bases). The CDR3 sequence is 13 residues long. Germline V gene data show CDR1 as KGHSH and CDR2 as LQKENI. Trimming removed 4 bases from V and 7 bases from J, with 14 bases in between. The CDR3 loop reads CASSREPGGEQYF. CDR3 in DNA: TGTGCCAGCTCACGCGAACCCGGGGGAGAGCAGTACTTC. Drawing the rest from reference TRBV18 and TRBJ2-7, the complete variable domain is NAGVMQNPRHLVRRRGQEARLRCSPMKGHSHVYWYRQLPEEGLKFMVYLQKENIIDESGMPKERFSAEFPKEGPSILRIQQVVRGDSAAYFCASSREPGGEQYFGPGTRLTVT.

The rearrangement uses TRBV27 and TRBJ1-1; TRBD1 agrees at 7 bases. CDR3 length equals 14 residues. Trimming removed 5 bases from V and 6 bases from J; junction bases left unmatched: 9. Germline CDR1 MNHEY, CDR2 SMNVEV (reference sequence). CDR3 loop: CASSPYRGRAEAFF. Written as DNA, the CDR3 is TGTGCCAGCAGTCCTTACAGGGGTAGGGCTGAAGCTTTCTTT.

V usage is TRBV28 and J usage is TRBJ2-5, with a weak D call TRBD2 (5 bases). The CDR3 length is 15 residues. The germline V gene encodes CDR1 MDHEN and CDR2 SYDVKM. With 3 bases removed from V and 1 base from J, the gap between germline ends came to 12 bases. CDR3: CASSLYGRLQETQYF. CDR3 DNA: TGTGCCAGCAGTTTGTATGGGAGACTCCAAGAGACCCAGTACTTC. Supplemented by reference TRBV28 and TRBJ2-5, the full variable domain reads DVKVTQSSRYLVKRTGEKVFLECVQDMDHENMFWYRQDPGLGLRLIYFSYDVKMKEKGDIPEGYSVSREKKERFSLILESASTNQTSMYLCASSLYGRLQETQYFGPGTRLLVL.

The chain combines TRBV28 with TRBJ2-7; 7 positions agree with TRBD1. Losses at the gene ends were 7 bases for V and 3 bases for J; bases not matched to a gene: 9. In germline, CDR1 is MDHEN, CDR2 SYDVKM. This CDR3 has 14 amino acids. CDR3 coding DNA: TGTGCCAGCACCTCGACAGGGCAGGGCTACGAGCAGTACTTC. It yields the protein CASTSTGQGYEQYF.

V usage is TRBV19 and J usage is TRBJ1-2, with no clear D. V was clipped by 3 bases and J by 0 bases, with 5 bases between them. CDR3 length: 13 residues. In germline, CDR1 is LNHDA, CDR2 SQIVND (reference sequence). CDR3 in amino acids: CASSIETNYGYTF. Here the CDR3 DNA reads TGTGCCAGTAGTATTGAGACTAACTATGGCTACACCTTC.

The chain carries TRBV24-1 and TRBJ2-1; 11 positions match TRBD2. The CDR3 runs 15 residues. Germline V gene data show CDR1 as KGHDR and CDR2 as SFDVKD. Trimming took 6 bases from V and 6 from J; bases not matched to a gene: 6. CDR3 nucleotide sequence: TGTGCCACCAGTAATGCGCTAGCGGGAGGCAATGAGCAGTTCTTC. Its translation is CATSNALAGGNEQFF.

V usage is TRBV6-6 and J usage is TRBJ2-7; 7 positions match TRBD2. Looked up from germline, CDR1 is MNHNY and CDR2 is SVGAGI (reference sequence). J was trimmed by 2 bases and V by 6 bases; bases with no gene match: 7. CDR3 size: 14 residues. CDR3 amino acids: CASRQAGFAYEQYF. The DNA for the CDR3 is TGTGCCAGCAGACAAGCGGGATTCGCCTACGAGCAGTACTTC.

The chain employs TRBV19 and TRBJ1-4; the D is unclear. V lost 9 bases, J lost 2 bases, and 16 bases lay in between. This CDR3 is built from 15 residues. The germline gives CDR1 LNHDA, CDR2 SQIVND (reference sequence). For the CDR3, the DNA is TGTGCCAGCTCCCGGGAGGCGTGGACTAATGAAAAACTGTTTTTT. Encoded protein: CASSREAWTNEKLFF.

The rearrangement joins TRBV19 to TRBJ1-1; D gene unclear. CDR1 and CDR2 (germline): LNHDA, SQIVND (reference sequence). V lost 5 bases and J lost 1, with 8 bases in between. The CDR3 consists of 13 residues. The CDR3 sequence: CASSPPGNTEAFF. DNA of the CDR3: TGTGCCAGTAGTCCCCCAGGGAACACTGAAGCTTTCTTT.

CDR3 in DNA: TGTGCCAGCAGCTTTTCGTATTCACCCCTCCACTTT. Its translation is CASSFSYSPLHF. The rearrangement uses TRBV7-2 and TRBJ1-6; D is undetermined. Trimming stripped 3 bases from V and 8 bases from J, with 5 bases between. The CDR3 has 12 amino acids. CDR1 is SGHTA, CDR2 FQGNSA, per germline.

This chain links TRBV6-1 with TRBJ2-5, with unresolved D. The CDR3 totals 13 residues. Germline V CDR1 and CDR2: MNHNS, SASEGT. V dropped 2 bases and J dropped 2 bases, with 6 bases sitting between them. CDR3 sequence reads: CASSEPQQETQYF. The CDR3 DNA sequence: TGTGCCAGCAGTGAACCACAGCAAGAGACCCAGTACTTC.

This sequence joins TRBV19 and TRBJ2-7, with 12 bases lining up with TRBD2. V lost 1 base, J lost 4 bases, and 2 bases stayed unmatched. The CDR3 loop spans 15 amino acids. The germline V gene encodes CDR1 LNHDA and CDR2 SQIVND (reference sequence). In DNA form, the CDR3 reads TGTGCCAGTAGTATAGCTAGCGGGAGGGCTTACGAGCAGTACTTC. It yields the protein CASSIASGRAYEQYF.